This T cell receptor beta chain was sequenced during a study of low-dose radiotherapy and immunotherapy resistance in tumors. This clonotype was counted many times. First-strand cDNA relied on TRAV- and TRBV-specific primers spanning alpha and beta chains. The TCRs were subjected to amplification over 20 PCR cycles employing a constant-region primer in conjunction with a V-primer adapter. Each CDR3 protein is one row after TCRdb ran MiXCR on the reads. Seen here are tens of thousands of distinct CDR3 sequences, 9.4% observed once, and the top ten hold around 0.96%. The CDR3 loop spans 14 amino acids. Looked up from germline, CDR1 is SGDLS and CDR2 is YYNGEE. The V and J ends lost 4 bases and 0 bases respectively, with 8 bases between them. The time point was: before trial treatment.

Here the sequenced sample was PBMCs, taken before treatment. This chain connects TRBV9 to TRBJ1-3, with D perhaps matching TRBD1 (5 bases). The sequence was collected from a male donor with prostate cancer. DNA for the CDR3: TGTGCCAGCAGCCGGGACGTCTCTGGAAACACCATATATTTT. Encoded protein: CASSRDVSGNTIYF. Full variable domain (missing parts from reference TRBV9 and TRBJ1-3): DSGVTQTPKHLITATGQRVTLRCSPRSGDLSVYWYQQSLDQGLQFLIQYYNGEERAKGNILERFSAQQFPDLHSELNLSSLELGDSALYFCASSRDVSGNTIYFGEGSWLTVV.